Below, 27 T cell receptor beta chains from the same sample are listed, as sequenced in a study of shared clonotypes between healthy human individuals. As defined, naive CD8 cells were CD45RO-negative and positively selected for CCR7, with terminally differentiated effector memory CD45RA+ cells excluded. Using immunoSEQ multiplex PCR, the repertoire was profiled, and TCRdb retains in-frame clones only, with some absent. The table lists over 750,000 clones, approximately 97% of them singletons, with about 0.25% in the top ten. Material: naive CD8+ T cells sorted from blood. These receptors came from a man aged 25-40 years in good health.

The chain recombines TRBV5-1 with TRBJ2-3; maybe TRBD2 (6 bases). The germline gives CDR1 SGHRS, CDR2 YFSETQ. The CDR3 is 17 residues long. Trimming stripped 0 bases from V and 0 bases from J, with 14 bases between. Here the CDR3 reads CASSLGFAGRSTDTQYF. As DNA, the CDR3 is TGCGCCAGCAGCTTGGGTTTTGCGGGGCGTAGCACAGATACGCAGTATTTT.

The chain couples TRBV7-3 to TRBJ2-1, with 8 bases lining up with TRBD2. Germline trimming cut 5 bases from V and 0 bases from J; bases unmatched to any gene: 9. This CDR3 region has 17 residues. Germline CDR1 is SGHTA and CDR2 is FQGTGA. DNA for the CDR3: TGTGCCAGCAGCCCTGCGGGAGGTCTAAGCTCCTACAATGAGCAGTTCTTC. Its translation is CASSPAGGLSSYNEQFF.

J is TRBJ2-1 and V is TRBV11-2; perhaps D is TRBD1 or TRBD2 (6 bases each). In germline, CDR1 is SGHAT, CDR2 FQNNGV. This CDR3 has 15 amino acids. Trimming shortened V by 3 bases and J by 7 bases, and 16 bases separated the two germline ends. Here the CDR3 DNA reads TGTGCCAGCAGCTTCTCCCGGGGGCTAAGGAATGAGCAGTTCTTC. This translates into CASSFSRGLRNEQFF.

The chain combines TRBV27 with TRBJ1-1; tentatively, D is TRBD1 (5 bases). The V gene lost 3 bases and the J gene lost 6 bases, with 11 bases spanning the gap. Germline V gene sequence: CDR1 MNHEY, CDR2 SMNVEV (reference sequence). The CDR3 consists of 13 residues. The CDR3 reads CASSLGGYSEAFF. The CDR3, as DNA: TGTGCCAGCAGTTTGGGGGGGTACTCTGAAGCTTTCTTT.

V gene TRBV6-1 combines with J gene TRBJ2-7; 9 nucleotides match TRBD1. Trimming cost V 4 bases and J 3 bases; bases outside gene matches: 13. CDR1 is MNHNS and CDR2 is SASEGT in the germline V gene. The CDR3 length is 17 residues. The CDR3 reads CASSVLLQGGQGYEQYF. CDR3 in DNA: TGTGCCAGCAGTGTCCTGCTCCAGGGGGGACAGGGCTACGAGCAGTACTTC.

The rearrangement joins TRBV27 to TRBJ2-1; TRBD1 matches at 9 bases. Trimming at V came to 1 base and at J to 8 bases, leaving 3 bases not matched to a gene. Germline values: CDR1 MNHEY, CDR2 SMNVEV (reference sequence). This CDR3 has 14 residues. The CDR3 nucleotides read TGTGCCAGCAGTTTATGGGACAGGGACGATGAGCAGTTCTTC. Amino acid sequence: CASSLWDRDDEQFF.

On this clone itself: Within the sample, other DNA sequences also encode this same CDR3. The chain recombines TRBV13 with TRBJ1-1; D gene ambiguous. Deletions cut 5 bases from V and 1 base from J, with 2 bases between. Germline values: CDR1 PRHDT, CDR2 FYEKMQ (reference sequence). This CDR3 spans 11 amino acids. The CDR3 nucleotides read TGTGCCAGCAGCCAGAACACTGAAGCTTTCTTT. This gives the protein CASSQNTEAFF.

This clone was observed a single time. This rearrangement joins TRBV29-1 to TRBJ2-7; D gene unclear. The CDR3 runs to 15 residues. Deletions cut 4 bases from V and 7 bases from J, with 23 bases between. The germline V gene has CDR1 SQVTM and CDR2 ANQGSEA. The DNA for the CDR3 is TGCAGCGTTGGGGCAGTACGAGGAATGGCATTTGAGCAGTACTTC. Translating it yields CSVGAVRGMAFEQYF.

This clone was recorded only once. This CDR3 is CASSQFVGVGNEQFF. Here the CDR3 DNA reads TGTGCCAGCAGCCAATTTGTCGGCGTAGGGAATGAGCAGTTCTTC. The rearrangement joins TRBV14 to TRBJ2-1; D ambiguous. V lost 2 bases and J 7 bases, leaving 15 bases between the germline ends. There are 15 residues in the CDR3. Germline V gene lookup returns CDR1 SGHDN and CDR2 FVKESK.

The chain couples TRBV7-3 to TRBJ2-7; no clear D. There are 17 residues in the CDR3. V was trimmed by 4 bases and J by 0 bases, leaving 19 bases between them. In germline, CDR1 is SGHTA, CDR2 FQGTGA. DNA of the CDR3: TGTGCCAGCAGCTATTCGGTGGCGGTACCACGCTCCTACGAGCAGTACTTC. Encoded protein: CASSYSVAVPRSYEQYF.

This clone was found once. The chain uses TRBV7-9 and TRBJ1-1, with D maybe TRBD1 (5 bases). Germline CDR1 SEHNR, CDR2 FQNEAQ (reference sequence). The CDR3 has 12 amino acids. The V end was cut by 6 bases, the J end by 9 bases, with 14 bases between. CDR3 DNA sequence: TGTGCCAGCAGTTCCGGGACGGGCAAAGCTTTCTTT. It yields the protein CASSSGTGKAFF.

In nucleotides, the CDR3 is TGTGCCAGCAGTTACGGGGGGGAGACGCAGTATTTT. It codes for CASSYGGETQYF. This chain joins TRBV6-5 and TRBJ2-3; TRBD2 matches 7 bases. This CDR3 comprises 12 residues. Germline V gene data show CDR1 as MNHEY and CDR2 as SVGAGI. V shed 2 bases and J 9 bases; nucleotides not matched to a gene: 2.

V usage is TRBV7-6 and J usage is TRBJ2-2; 11 bases fit TRBD2. The J segment lost 6 bases and the V segment lost 6 bases, leaving 9 bases of the junction unmatched. Germline assignment: CDR1 SGHVS and CDR2 FNYEAQ. This CDR3 spans 16 amino acids. This CDR3 is CASSLTSGRDSGELFF. As DNA, the CDR3 is TGTGCCAGCAGTCTCACTAGCGGGAGAGATTCCGGGGAGCTGTTTTTT.

This chain connects TRBV29-1 to TRBJ1-3; D perhaps matches TRBD1 (6 bases). The CDR3 is 14 amino acids. V was trimmed by 7 bases and J by 8 bases, leaving 21 bases between them. Germline V gene sequence: CDR1 SQVTM, CDR2 ANQGSEA. DNA of the CDR3: TGCAGCGGATCACAGGGAAGGGTTAGGGACACCATATATTTT. Its protein product is CSGSQGRVRDTIYF.

The rearrangement joins TRBV29-1 to TRBJ2-1, with D perhaps matching TRBD2 (6 bases). V gave up 4 bases and J gave up 2 bases, with 12 bases separating them. CDR3 size: 14 residues. The V gene's germline CDR1 is SQVTM and CDR2 ANQGSEA. The CDR3 coding sequence is TGCAGCGTTGCTGAGGGAGGAGCCTACAATGAGCAGTTCTTC. Translated, it gives CSVAEGGAYNEQFF.

This chain links TRBV18 with TRBJ2-2, with D hard to call. V was cut by 4 bases and J by 6 bases, with 12 bases left in between. CDR1 is KGHSH, CDR2 LQKENI, per germline. The CDR3 sequence is 14 residues long. CDR3 loop: CASSLDIWPGELFF. For the CDR3, the DNA is TGTGCCAGCTCACTGGATATATGGCCCGGGGAGCTGTTTTTT.

The CDR3 loop is CASSRFVVTWLASYYEQYF. The CDR3 region has the DNA TGTGCCAGCAGTCGTTTTGTTGTAACGTGGTTGGCTAGCTACTACGAGCAGTACTTC. The rearrangement uses TRBV28 and TRBJ2-7, with D perhaps matching TRBD2 (5 bases). This CDR3 has 19 amino acids. V was trimmed by 5 bases and J by 3 bases, leaving 29 bases between them. CDR1 and CDR2 from the germline V gene are MDHEN and SYDVKM.

V usage is TRBV7-9 and J usage is TRBJ2-1; D remains unclear. CDR1 and CDR2 (germline): SEHNR, FQNEAQ (reference sequence). V dropped 3 bases and J dropped 7 bases, with 10 bases sitting between them. CDR3 length: 13 amino acids. The CDR3 DNA is TGTGCCAGCAGCTTGGTTTTCGGGAATGAGCAGTTCTTC. Translation: CASSLVFGNEQFF.

V usage is TRBV29-1 and J usage is TRBJ2-7; 11 bases are shared with TRBD2. There are 14 residues in the CDR3. Trimming cost V 6 bases and J 4 bases; bases outside gene matches: 8. Germline values: CDR1 SQVTM, CDR2 ANQGSEA. The CDR3 loop reads CSVSGTSGAYEQYF. CDR3 DNA: TGCAGCGTCTCTGGGACTAGCGGAGCTTACGAGCAGTACTTC.

This sequence joins TRBV14 and TRBJ2-7; no clear D. CDR3 length: 12 amino acids. V was trimmed by 2 bases and J by 5 bases, leaving 7 bases between them. Germline values: CDR1 SGHDN, CDR2 FVKESK. The CDR3: CASSQSLHEQYF. CDR3 nucleotide sequence: TGTGCCAGCAGCCAATCTCTCCACGAGCAGTACTTC.

The gene calls are TRBV2 and TRBJ2-2, with 9 nucleotides matching TRBD2. Germline CDR1 SNHLY, CDR2 FYNNEI. The trim removed 10 bases at V and 6 bases at J, leaving 6 bases unmatched. The CDR3 runs 13 residues. CDR3: CAIPREGPGELFF. The CDR3 nucleotides are TGTGCCATCCCGCGGGAGGGCCCCGGGGAGCTGTTTTTT.

This chain connects TRBV7-6 to TRBJ2-1, with D possibly being TRBD1 or TRBD2 (5 bases each). This CDR3 has 18 residues. V lost 4 bases, J lost 6 bases, and 25 bases lay in between. Germline-derived CDR1 and CDR2 are SGHVS and FNYEAQ. CDR3 DNA sequence: TGTGCCAGCAGCTCGACTGTACCGGGGACCCGAGAGGGCAATGAGCAGTTCTTC. It encodes CASSSTVPGTREGNEQFF.

The chain couples TRBV7-9 to TRBJ2-7; D could derive from TRBD1 or TRBD2 (5 bases each). V lost 2 bases and J lost 3, with 17 bases in between. Germline CDR1 and CDR2: SEHNR and FQNEAQ (reference sequence). The CDR3 consists of 16 residues. DNA of the CDR3: TGTGCCAGCAGCTTACTACCGCAGGGACCCTACTACGAGCAGTACTTC. This sequence encodes CASSLLPQGPYYEQYF.

This chain connects TRBV29-1 to TRBJ2-3; D is uncertain. Germline lookup yields CDR1 SQVTM and CDR2 ANQGSEA. This CDR3 spans 13 amino acids. The ends were cut back, 7 bases at V and 1 base at J, with 12 bases in the middle. CDR3 residues: CSGTHSGTDTQYF. CDR3 sequence (DNA): TGCAGCGGAACGCACAGTGGCACAGATACGCAGTATTTT.

This chain connects TRBV18 to TRBJ1-5; D gene ambiguous. The length of the CDR3 is 12 residues. The germline V and J ends were trimmed by 4 bases and 4 bases, with 5 bases remaining between them. Germline-derived CDR1 and CDR2 are KGHSH and LQKENI. The CDR3 protein is CASSLTNQPQHF. In DNA form, the CDR3 reads TGTGCCAGCTCACTGACGAATCAGCCCCAGCATTTT.

The V gene is TRBV9, the J gene TRBJ2-7; no clear D. The CDR3 spans 14 residues. Germline V gene data show CDR1 as SGDLS and CDR2 as YYNGEE. Trimming removed 0 bases at V and 4 bases at J, with 11 bases between. For the CDR3, the DNA is TGTGCCAGCAGCGTAGGGGCCTCGAAGTACGAGCAGTACTTC. Amino acids: CASSVGASKYEQYF.

In its sample, this clone was seen a few times. This chain joins TRBV9 and TRBJ2-1, with D unclear. This CDR3 is 13 amino acids long. V dropped 4 bases and J dropped 10 bases, with 15 bases sitting between them. Germline V gene lookup returns CDR1 SGDLS and CDR2 YYNGEE. The CDR3, as DNA: TGTGCCAGCAGCTCCACAACGGCTCAGGAGCAGTTCTTC. This sequence encodes CASSSTTAQEQFF.